Each of the 21 T cell receptor beta chains below was sequenced from the same sample in a study of T cells in Graves' hyperthyroidism and ophthalmopathy. TCR beta CDR3 region amplification was performed from RNA transcripts. HTBI primers drove first-round RT-PCR of the TCR CDR3. TCRdb re-derived calls from the multiplex PCR reads in MiXCR, one entry per CDR3 protein. The sample carries about 290,000 distinct CDR3 sequences, about an eighth recorded once. Sequencing was done on a sample of blood. Receptors were obtained from a woman between 25 and 40 years old with Graves' hyperthyroidism that later progressed to Graves' ophthalmopathy.

This clonotype appeared many times. This rearrangement joins TRBV30 to TRBJ2-3; perhaps TRBD2 as D (5 bases). The CDR3 spans 11 residues. The V gene lost 3 bases and the J gene lost 6 bases, with 7 bases spanning the gap. Per germline, CDR1 GTSNPN and CDR2 SVGIG (reference sequence). CDR3 DNA: TGTGCCTGGAGGGAGGCGGATACGCAGTATTTT. Its translation: CAWREADTQYF.

This clonotype was observed many times. The chain links TRBV28 to TRBJ1-6; no definite D call. The length of the CDR3 is 13 residues. Germline CDR1 is MDHEN and CDR2 is SYDVKM. V was pared by 2 bases and J by 5 bases, with 4 bases between. The CDR3 loop is CASSLGHNSPLHF. CDR3 in DNA: TGTGCCAGCAGTTTAGGACATAATTCACCCCTCCACTTT.

The chain is built from TRBV6-1 and TRBJ2-1; 11 positions agree with TRBD1. V was clipped by 5 bases and J by 9 bases; unmatched bases: 9. This CDR3 is built from 15 residues. The germline V gene encodes CDR1 MNHNS and CDR2 SASEGT. The CDR3 loop is CASSRSGQGAIEQFF. DNA for the CDR3: TGTGCCAGCAGTCGCTCTGGACAGGGGGCGATTGAGCAGTTCTTC.

This clonotype has ten or more counts. The J gene is TRBJ2-1, the V gene TRBV3-1; D is unresolved. Trimming pared 1 base from V and 5 bases from J, leaving 9 bases between. CDR1 and CDR2 (germline): LGHDT, YNNKEL (reference sequence). The CDR3 length is 14 residues. CDR3 residues: CASSQGLYDNEQFF. In DNA form, the CDR3 reads TGTGCCAGCAGCCAAGGACTTTACGACAATGAGCAGTTCTTC.

This clonotype was counted at least ten times. This sequence joins TRBV7-2 and TRBJ2-1; 8 bases match TRBD1. V gave up 3 bases and J gave up 5 bases; unmatched junction bases: 6. This CDR3 comprises 15 residues. The germline gives CDR1 SGHTA, CDR2 FQGNSA. The chain's CDR3 is CASSFSYRGNNEQFF. The CDR3, as DNA: TGTGCCAGCAGCTTCTCATACAGGGGGAACAATGAGCAGTTCTTC.

This clonotype occurred many times. This rearrangement joins TRBV28 to TRBJ2-3; D may be TRBD2 (5 bases). The CDR3 extends over 16 amino acids. Germline lookup yields CDR1 MDHEN and CDR2 SYDVKM. V was shortened by 2 bases and J by 0 bases, with 12 bases between the two germline ends. CDR3 protein: CASSLPGVPSTDTQYF. Here the CDR3 DNA reads TGTGCCAGCAGTTTACCCGGGGTGCCTAGCACAGATACGCAGTATTTT.

This clonotype was counted at least ten times. The V and J genes are TRBV30 and TRBJ2-7; 10 positions match TRBD1. This CDR3 is built from 16 residues. From germline, CDR1 is GTSNPN and CDR2 SVGIG (reference sequence). V lost 3 bases to trimming and J lost 4 bases; unmatched junction nucleotides: 12. The CDR3 spells CAWRVPGQGNLYEQYF. CDR3 DNA sequence: TGTGCCTGGAGGGTGCCGGGACAGGGGAATCTATACGAGCAGTACTTC.

V is TRBV27 and J is TRBJ1-1, with D possibly TRBD1 on 5 matching bases. V lost 4 bases and J lost 1, with 13 bases in between. This CDR3 has 15 amino acids. Per the germline V gene, CDR1 is MNHEY and CDR2 is SMNVEV (reference sequence). The DNA of the CDR3 is TGTGCCAGCAGTTCCGACAGTTCCACGAACACTGAAGCTTTCTTT. Translated: CASSSDSSTNTEAFF.

V and J are TRBV7-8 and TRBJ1-2, with D perhaps matching TRBD1 (5 bases). The V end lost 2 bases, the J end lost 1 base, and 17 bases lay between the germline ends. The CDR3 is 17 amino acids. In germline, CDR1 is SGHVS, CDR2 FQNEAQ. CDR3 bases: TGTGCCAGCAGCTTAAGGGGTTCGGGGGAAAGTAACTATGGCTACACCTTC. It translates to CASSLRGSGESNYGYTF. The whole variable domain, filled in from reference TRBV7-8 and TRBJ1-2, reads GAGVSQSPRYKVAKRGQDVALRCDPISGHVSLFWYQQALGQGPEFLTYFQNEAQLDKSGLPSDRFFAERPEGSVSTLKIQRTQQEDSAVYLCASSLRGSGESNYGYTFGSGTRLTVV.

This clonotype appeared many times. The chain joins TRBV28 to TRBJ2-7, with 7 bases that match TRBD1. CDR1 MDHEN and CDR2 SYDVKM come from the germline V gene. The CDR3 length is 13 residues. Trimming cost V 10 bases and J 0 bases; bases outside gene matches: 6. CDR3 sequence (DNA): TGTGCCACCGACGGGGACAGCTCCTACGAGCAGTACTTC. It translates to CATDGDSSYEQYF.

This clonotype showed up just a few times. This chain links TRBV20-1 with TRBJ2-2; D is perhaps TRBD2 (6 bases). Trimming took 1 base from V and 4 from J, leaving 13 bases between them. CDR1 is DFQATT, CDR2 SNEGSKA, per germline (reference sequence). There are 15 residues in the CDR3. Written as DNA, the CDR3 is TGCAGTGCTAGAGTGGGTAGCGGCATCACCGGGGAGCTGTTTTTT. The encoded protein is CSARVGSGITGELFF.

In this sample, this clonotype turned up a few times. The chain links TRBV12-3 or TRBV12-4 to TRBJ1-2; 7 nucleotides line up with TRBD1. The CDR3 runs 15 residues. V lost 7 bases and J lost 6; bases outside the gene matches: 14. CDR3 DNA: TGTGCCAGCAAGAGGTTGGCAGGGGGGTTGGATGGCTACACCTTC. Its protein is CASKRLAGGLDGYTF.

This clonotype was counted between two and nine times. The chain joins TRBV30 to TRBJ2-7; D is possibly TRBD2 (7 bases). The CDR3 contains 13 residues. Deletions cut 6 bases from V and 6 bases from J, with 18 bases between. Germline V lookup: CDR1 GTSNPN, CDR2 SVGIG (reference sequence). CDR3 DNA sequence: TGTGCCTGTGTTTACCTGAGGGGGGGCGAGCAGTACTTC. It codes for CACVYLRGGEQYF.

In this sample, this clonotype turned up many times. CDR3 DNA sequence: TGTGCCATCAGCCCCCGGGACACAGGAAACTACACCTTC. Residues: CAISPRDTGNYTF. The chain is built from TRBV10-3 and TRBJ1-2, with a tentative D call TRBD1 (6 bases). V shed 6 bases and J shed 10 bases, with 18 bases lying between them. The CDR3 spans 13 residues. The germline V gene has CDR1 ENHRY and CDR2 SYGVKD.

This clonotype was recorded at least ten times. The chain has TRBV7-2 and TRBJ2-7; D is unclear. Looked up from germline, CDR1 is SGHTA and CDR2 is FQGNSA. V was pared by 8 bases and J by 2 bases, with 10 bases between. The CDR3 loop spans 12 amino acids. The CDR3 protein is CASARPTYEQYF. The CDR3 DNA follows: TGTGCCAGCGCGCGGCCCACCTACGAGCAGTACTTC.

The table lists this clonotype with many counts. The J gene is TRBJ2-5, the V gene TRBV28; D remains ambiguous. Trimming removed 5 bases from V and 6 bases from J, with 10 bases in between. Germline V lookup: CDR1 MDHEN, CDR2 SYDVKM. There are 12 residues in the CDR3. In nucleotides, the CDR3 is TGTGCCAGCAGTAATAGAATAAAGACCCAGTACTTC. Amino acids: CASSNRIKTQYF.

In this sample, this clonotype turned up many times. V is TRBV27 and J is TRBJ1-1, with D uncertain. The CDR3 loop spans 13 amino acids. Deletions cut 2 bases from V and 5 bases from J, with 9 bases between. Germline assignment: CDR1 MNHEY and CDR2 SMNVEV (reference sequence). This chain's CDR3 is CASSLVPATEAFF. The CDR3 nucleotides are TGTGCCAGCAGTTTAGTCCCGGCGACTGAAGCTTTCTTT.

This clonotype appeared many times. The rearrangement joins TRBV15 to TRBJ2-1; 14 bases map to TRBD2. V gave up 2 bases and J gave up 8 bases; unmatched junction bases: 5. The CDR3 has 16 amino acids. Germline CDR1 and CDR2: LNHNV and YYDKDF (reference sequence). CDR3 nucleotide sequence: TGTGCCACCAGCAGACACGGGACTAGCGGGAGCCATGAGCAGTTCTTC. It codes for CATSRHGTSGSHEQFF.

This clonotype appeared a few times. This chain links TRBV5-8 with TRBJ2-1, with 9 bases fitting TRBD2. Germline CDR1 SGHTS, CDR2 YDEGEE. This CDR3 has 16 residues. The ends lost 2 bases at V and 9 bases at J; junction bases unmatched: 12. The CDR3 sequence: CASSFPPAGGPGEQFF. CDR3 coding DNA: TGTGCCAGCAGCTTTCCCCCGGCGGGAGGGCCTGGTGAGCAGTTCTTC.

There are many counts of this clonotype. Written as DNA, the CDR3 is TGTGCCAGCAGCTTAAGCGTCCAGGGGGCTAGGTACGAGCAGTACTTC. This sequence encodes CASSLSVQGARYEQYF. The chain is built from TRBV11-2 and TRBJ2-7; 8 bases align to TRBD1. Per germline, CDR1 SGHAT and CDR2 FQNNGV. Trimming cost V 2 bases and J 4 bases; bases outside gene matches: 10. This CDR3 has 16 residues. Filled out from reference TRBV11-2 and TRBJ2-7, the complete variable domain reads EAGVAQSPRYKIIEKRQSVAFWCNPISGHATLYWYQQILGQGPKLLIQFQNNGVVDDSQLPKDRFSAERLKGVDSTLKIQPAKLEDSAVYLCASSLSVQGARYEQYFGPGTRLTVT.

The rearrangement links TRBV19 to TRBJ2-1; tentatively, D is TRBD2 (6 bases). Germline CDR1 reads LNHDA; CDR2 reads SQIVND (reference sequence). Trimming took 7 bases from V and 9 from J, leaving 10 bases between them. The CDR3 is 11 amino acids. In DNA, the CDR3 is TGTGCCAGTACCCTGGAGGGTGAGCAGTTCTTC. Protein sequence: CASTLEGEQFF.